The subject of this entry is one T cell receptor beta chain. The antigen is not known. This sample stems from a study of siplizumab effects on memory and regulatory T cells. Study-level points and caveats: Among alloreactive clones, only a minor fraction mapped to unstimulated subsets.

Trimming cost V 4 bases and J 8 bases, with 16 bases left between them. CDR3 length: 15 amino acids. CDR1 and CDR2 from the germline V gene are SGHRS and YFSETQ. Generated by immunoSEQ multiplex PCR, the TCRdb table keeps only in-frame clones and is missing some. In the table there are tens of thousands of clones, around three quarters of which are singletons. The chain is built from TRBV5-1 and TRBJ1-6; perhaps TRBD1 as D (6 bases). Sequenced: memory CD4+ T cells sorted from blood. The receptor comes from a human donor in good health. This chain's CDR3 is CASSLSGGADSPLHF. The CDR3 DNA follows: TGCGCCAGCAGCCTGAGTGGGGGCGCGGATTCACCCCTCCACTTT.